The present T cell receptor beta chain was sequenced within a study of Ad26.COV2.S vaccination and SARS-CoV-2 variants. Sequencing used immunoSEQ multiplex PCR; TCRdb keeps in-frame clones, though not all of them. The data hold around 450,000 clones, with 90% observed a single time. The V end lost 1 base, the J end lost 1 base, and 16 bases lay between the germline ends. The CDR3 is 17 residues long. CDR1 SGHTA and CDR2 FQGNSA come from the germline V gene. Turning to this clone: Its antigen is currently unknown. Other DNA variants within this sample encode the same CDR3.

Study results and limitations: After vaccination, reports described spike-specific CD8+ and CD4+ T cell responses as showing substantial breadth.

The treatment is: some 20 received Ad26.COV2.S at low or high dose, single or two shots; a few received placebo; per-sample allocation not given. Sampling was performed 63 days after the first vaccine or placebo injection. An adult donor aged 18-55 years was enrolled in Boston. The sample consisted of peripheral blood, taken in a trial of Ad26.COV2.S vaccine versus placebo. The chain uses TRBV7-2 and TRBJ2-5; D is perhaps TRBD2 (5 bases). This TCR derives from a person between 18 and 65 years old who received the Ad26.COV2.S COVID-19 vaccine or a placebo. CDR3 coding DNA: TGTGCCAGCAGCTTAGGGGCCTCCGGAAGCGGCCAAGAGACCCAGTACTTC. Translation: CASSLGASGSGQETQYF.